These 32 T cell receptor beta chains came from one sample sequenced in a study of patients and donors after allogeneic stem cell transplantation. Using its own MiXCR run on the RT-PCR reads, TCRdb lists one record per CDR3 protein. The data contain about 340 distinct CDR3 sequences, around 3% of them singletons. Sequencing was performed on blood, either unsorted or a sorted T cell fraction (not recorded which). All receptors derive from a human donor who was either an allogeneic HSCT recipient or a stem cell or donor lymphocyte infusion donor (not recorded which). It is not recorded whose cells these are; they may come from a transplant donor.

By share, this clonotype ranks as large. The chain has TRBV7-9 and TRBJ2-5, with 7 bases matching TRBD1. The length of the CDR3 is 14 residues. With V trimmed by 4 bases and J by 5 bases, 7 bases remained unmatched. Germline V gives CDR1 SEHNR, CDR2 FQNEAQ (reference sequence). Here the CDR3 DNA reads TGTGCCAGCAGCTCTAAACCACAGGGGGAGACCCAGTACTTC. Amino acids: CASSSKPQGETQYF.

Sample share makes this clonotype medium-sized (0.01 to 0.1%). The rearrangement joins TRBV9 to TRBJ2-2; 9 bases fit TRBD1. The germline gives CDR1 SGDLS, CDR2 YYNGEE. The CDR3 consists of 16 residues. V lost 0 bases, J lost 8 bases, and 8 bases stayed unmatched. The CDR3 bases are TGTGCCAGCAGCGTAGCGTACAGGGGGCGAGGAGGGGAGCTGTTTTTT. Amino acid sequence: CASSVAYRGRGGELFF.

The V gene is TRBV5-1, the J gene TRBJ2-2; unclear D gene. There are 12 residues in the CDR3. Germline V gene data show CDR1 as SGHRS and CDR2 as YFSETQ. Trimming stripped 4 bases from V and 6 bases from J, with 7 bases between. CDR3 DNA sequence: TGCGCCAGCAGCCAAAGGTCCGGGGAGCTGTTTTTT. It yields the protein CASSQRSGELFF.

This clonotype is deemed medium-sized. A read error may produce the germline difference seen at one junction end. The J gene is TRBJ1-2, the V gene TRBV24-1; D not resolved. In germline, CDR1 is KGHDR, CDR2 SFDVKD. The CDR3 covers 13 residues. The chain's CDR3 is CATSRSPPPPRIF. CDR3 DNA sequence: TGTGCCACCAGTCGATCCCCGCCGCCCCCTCGGATCTTC.

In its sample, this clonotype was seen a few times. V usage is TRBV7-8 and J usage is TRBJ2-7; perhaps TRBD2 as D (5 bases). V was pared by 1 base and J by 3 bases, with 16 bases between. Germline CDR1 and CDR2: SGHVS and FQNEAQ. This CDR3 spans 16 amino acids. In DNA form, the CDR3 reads TGTGCCAGCAGCTTAGATCAGGCGGCGGGTTACTACGAGCAGTACGTC. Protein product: CASSLDQAAGYYEQYV.

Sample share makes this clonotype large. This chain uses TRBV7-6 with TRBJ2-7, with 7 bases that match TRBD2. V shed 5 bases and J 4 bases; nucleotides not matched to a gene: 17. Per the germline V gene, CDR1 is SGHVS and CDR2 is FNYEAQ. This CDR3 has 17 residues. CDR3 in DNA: TGTGCCAGCAGCGCCGGGGGGTCAGCGGGAACCTCTTACGAGCAGTACTTC. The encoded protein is CASSAGGSAGTSYEQYF.

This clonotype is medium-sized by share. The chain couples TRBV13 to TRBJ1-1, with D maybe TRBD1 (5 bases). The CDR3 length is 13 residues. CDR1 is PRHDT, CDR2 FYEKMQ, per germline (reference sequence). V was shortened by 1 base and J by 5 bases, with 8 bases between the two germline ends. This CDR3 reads CASSLVGGTEAFF. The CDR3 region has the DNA TGTGCCAGCAGCTTAGTGGGGGGGACTGAAGCTTTCTTT.

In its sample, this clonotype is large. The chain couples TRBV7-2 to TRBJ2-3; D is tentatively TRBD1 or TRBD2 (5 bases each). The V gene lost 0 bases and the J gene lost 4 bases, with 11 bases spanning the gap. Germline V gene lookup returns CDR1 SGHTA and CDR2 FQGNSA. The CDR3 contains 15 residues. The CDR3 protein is CASSLAHGTSDTQYF. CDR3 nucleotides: TGTGCCAGCAGCTTAGCGCATGGGACCTCAGATACGCAGTATTTT.

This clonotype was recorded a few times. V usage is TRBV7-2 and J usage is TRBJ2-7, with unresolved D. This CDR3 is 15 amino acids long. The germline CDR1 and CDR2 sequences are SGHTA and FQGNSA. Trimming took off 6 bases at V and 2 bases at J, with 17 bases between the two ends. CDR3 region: CASSSSWSLTYEQYF. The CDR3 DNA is TGTGCCAGCAGTTCATCGTGGTCGCTAACCTACGAGCAGTACTTC.

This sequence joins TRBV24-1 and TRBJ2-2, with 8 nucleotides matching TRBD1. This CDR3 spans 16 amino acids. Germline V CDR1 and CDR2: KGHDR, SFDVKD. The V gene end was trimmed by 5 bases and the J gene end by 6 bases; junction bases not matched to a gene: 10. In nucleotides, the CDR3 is TGTGCCACCAGTGCGAGGACAGGGATCTCGGCCGGGGAGCTGTTTTTT. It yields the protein CATSARTGISAGELFF.

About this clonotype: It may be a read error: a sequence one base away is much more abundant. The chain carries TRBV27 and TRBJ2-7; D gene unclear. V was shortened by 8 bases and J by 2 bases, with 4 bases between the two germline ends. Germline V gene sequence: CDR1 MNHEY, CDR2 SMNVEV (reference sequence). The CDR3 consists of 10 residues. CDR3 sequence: CASETYEQYF. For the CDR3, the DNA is TGTGCCAGCGAGACCTACGAGCAGTACTTC.

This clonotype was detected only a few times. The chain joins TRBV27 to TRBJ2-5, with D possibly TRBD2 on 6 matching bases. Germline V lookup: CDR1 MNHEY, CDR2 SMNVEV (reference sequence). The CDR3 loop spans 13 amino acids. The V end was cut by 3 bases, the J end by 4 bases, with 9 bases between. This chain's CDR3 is CASSFGGTETQYF. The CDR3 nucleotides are TGTGCCAGCAGTTTTGGGGGGACAGAGACCCAGTACTTC.

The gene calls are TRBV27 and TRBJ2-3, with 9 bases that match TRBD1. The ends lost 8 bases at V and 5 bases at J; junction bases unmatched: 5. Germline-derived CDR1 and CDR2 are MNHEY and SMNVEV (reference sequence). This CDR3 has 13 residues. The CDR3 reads CASRTGAVDTQYF. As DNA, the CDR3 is TGTGCCAGCCGGACAGGGGCGGTAGATACGCAGTATTTT.

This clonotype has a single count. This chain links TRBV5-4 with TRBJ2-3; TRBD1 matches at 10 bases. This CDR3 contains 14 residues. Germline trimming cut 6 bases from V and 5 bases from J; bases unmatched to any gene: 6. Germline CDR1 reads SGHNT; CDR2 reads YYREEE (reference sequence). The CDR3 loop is CASIDRGQEDTQYF. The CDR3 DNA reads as TGTGCCAGCATCGACAGGGGGCAGGAAGATACGCAGTATTTT.

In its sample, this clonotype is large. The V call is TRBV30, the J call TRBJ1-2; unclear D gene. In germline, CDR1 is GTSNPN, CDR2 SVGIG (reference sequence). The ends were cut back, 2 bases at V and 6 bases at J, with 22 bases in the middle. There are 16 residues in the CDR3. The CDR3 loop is CAWSPDRVPIWDGYTF. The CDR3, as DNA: TGTGCCTGGAGTCCAGACCGGGTCCCGATTTGGGATGGCTACACCTTC.

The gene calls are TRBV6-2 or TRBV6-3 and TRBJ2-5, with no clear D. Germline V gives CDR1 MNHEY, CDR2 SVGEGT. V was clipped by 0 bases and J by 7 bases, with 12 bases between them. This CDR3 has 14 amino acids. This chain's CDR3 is CASSYSKEGATQYF. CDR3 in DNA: TGTGCCAGCAGTTACTCGAAGGAAGGAGCGACCCAGTACTTC.

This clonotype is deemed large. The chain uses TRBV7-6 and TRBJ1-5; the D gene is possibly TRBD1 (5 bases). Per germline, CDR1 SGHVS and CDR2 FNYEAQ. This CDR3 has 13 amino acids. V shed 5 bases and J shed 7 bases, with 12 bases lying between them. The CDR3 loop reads CASSVRVNQPQHF. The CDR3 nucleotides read TGTGCCAGCAGCGTCAGGGTTAACCAGCCCCAGCATTTT.

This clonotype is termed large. Here the CDR3 reads CASSYKNTEAFF. DNA for the CDR3: TGTGCCAGCAGTTACAAGAACACTGAAGCTTTCTTT. This chain links TRBV6-2 or TRBV6-3 with TRBJ1-1, with D unclear. V shed 2 bases and J shed 1 base, with 2 bases lying between them. CDR1 is MNHEY, CDR2 SVGEGT, per germline. The CDR3 is made up of 12 amino acids.

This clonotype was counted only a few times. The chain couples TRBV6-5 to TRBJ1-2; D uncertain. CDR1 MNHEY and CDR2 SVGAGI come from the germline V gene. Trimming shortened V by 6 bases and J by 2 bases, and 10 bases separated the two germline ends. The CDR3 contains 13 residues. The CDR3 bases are TGTGCCAGCAGAGCCGAAAACAACTATGGCTACACCTTC. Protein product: CASRAENNYGYTF.

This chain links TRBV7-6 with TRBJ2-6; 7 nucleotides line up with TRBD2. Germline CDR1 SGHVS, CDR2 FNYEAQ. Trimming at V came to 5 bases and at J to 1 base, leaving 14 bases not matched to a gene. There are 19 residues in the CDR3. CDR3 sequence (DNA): TGTGCCAGCAGCCTCTTTGGGGAGGGGTCGATGTCTGGGGCCAACGTCCTGACTTTC. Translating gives CASSLFGEGSMSGANVLTF.

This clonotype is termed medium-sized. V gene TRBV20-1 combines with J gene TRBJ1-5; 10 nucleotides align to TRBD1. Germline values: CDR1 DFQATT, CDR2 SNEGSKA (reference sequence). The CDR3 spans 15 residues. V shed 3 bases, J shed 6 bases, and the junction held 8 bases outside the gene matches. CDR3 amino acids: CSASTPGQGSQPQHF. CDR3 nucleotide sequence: TGCAGTGCTAGTACCCCGGGACAGGGGAGTCAGCCCCAGCATTTT.

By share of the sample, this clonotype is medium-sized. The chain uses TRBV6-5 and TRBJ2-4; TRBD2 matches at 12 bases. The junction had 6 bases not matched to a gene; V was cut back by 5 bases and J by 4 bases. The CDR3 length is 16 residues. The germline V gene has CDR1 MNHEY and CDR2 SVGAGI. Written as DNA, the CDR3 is TGTGCCAGCAGTCTAGGACTAGCGGGGTCAAAAAACATTCAGTACTTC. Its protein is CASSLGLAGSKNIQYF.

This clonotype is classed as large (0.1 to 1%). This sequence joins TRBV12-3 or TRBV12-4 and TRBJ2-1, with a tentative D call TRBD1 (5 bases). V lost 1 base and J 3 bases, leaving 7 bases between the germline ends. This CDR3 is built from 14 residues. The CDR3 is CASSLEQVYNEQFF. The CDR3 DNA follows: TGTGCCAGCAGTTTAGAACAGGTCTACAATGAGCAGTTCTTC.

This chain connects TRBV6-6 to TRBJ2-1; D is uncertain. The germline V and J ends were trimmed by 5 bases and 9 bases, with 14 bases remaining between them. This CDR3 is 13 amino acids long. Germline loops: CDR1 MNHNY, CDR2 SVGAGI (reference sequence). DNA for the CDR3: TGTGCCAGCAGTAACCCCCCAGGCGGTGAGCAGTTCTTC. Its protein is CASSNPPGGEQFF.

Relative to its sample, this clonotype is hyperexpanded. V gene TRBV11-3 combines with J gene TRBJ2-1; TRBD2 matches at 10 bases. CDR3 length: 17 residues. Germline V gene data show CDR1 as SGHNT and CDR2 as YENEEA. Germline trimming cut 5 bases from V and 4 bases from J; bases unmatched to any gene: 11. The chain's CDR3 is CASSPRTSGRPYNEQFF. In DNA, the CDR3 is TGTGCCAGCAGCCCCCGGACTAGCGGACGACCTTACAATGAGCAGTTCTTC. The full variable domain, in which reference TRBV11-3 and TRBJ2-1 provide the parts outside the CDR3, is EAGVVQSPRYKIIEKKQPVAFWCNPISGHNTLYWYLQNLGQGPELLIRYENEEAVDDSQLPKDRFSAERLKGVDSTLKIQPAELGDSAVYLCASSPRTSGRPYNEQFFGPGTRLTVL.

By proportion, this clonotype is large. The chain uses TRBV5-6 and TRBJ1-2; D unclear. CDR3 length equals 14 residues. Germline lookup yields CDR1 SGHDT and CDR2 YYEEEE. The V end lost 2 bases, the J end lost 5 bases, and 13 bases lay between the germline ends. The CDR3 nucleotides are TGTGCCAGCAGCTTAGCCGGGGAAGGTTATGGCTACACCTTC. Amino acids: CASSLAGEGYGYTF.

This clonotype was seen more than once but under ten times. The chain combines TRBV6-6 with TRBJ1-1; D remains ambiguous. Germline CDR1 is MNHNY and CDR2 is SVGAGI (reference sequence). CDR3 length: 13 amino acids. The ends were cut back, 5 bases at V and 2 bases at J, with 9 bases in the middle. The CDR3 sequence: CASSPTDNTEAFF. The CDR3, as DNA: TGTGCCAGCAGTCCTACAGATAACACTGAAGCTTTCTTT.

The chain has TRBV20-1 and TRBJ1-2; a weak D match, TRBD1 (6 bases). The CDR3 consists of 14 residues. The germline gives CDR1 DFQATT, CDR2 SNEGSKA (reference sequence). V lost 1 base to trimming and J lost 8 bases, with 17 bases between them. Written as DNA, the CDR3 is TGCAGTGCTAGAGGCGGGGGCGAAGTAGAGGGCTACACCTTC. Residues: CSARGGGEVEGYTF.

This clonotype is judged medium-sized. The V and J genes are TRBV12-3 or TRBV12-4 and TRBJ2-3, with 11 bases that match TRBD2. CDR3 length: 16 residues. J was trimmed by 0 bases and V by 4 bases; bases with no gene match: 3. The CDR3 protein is CASSSTSGGSTDTQYF. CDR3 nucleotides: TGTGCCAGCAGTTCCACTAGCGGGGGTAGCACAGATACGCAGTATTTT.

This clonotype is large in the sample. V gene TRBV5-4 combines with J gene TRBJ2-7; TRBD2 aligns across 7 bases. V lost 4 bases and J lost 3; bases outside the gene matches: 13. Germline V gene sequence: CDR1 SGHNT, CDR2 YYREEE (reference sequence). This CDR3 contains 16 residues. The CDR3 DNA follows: TGTGCCAGCAGCCTGATGACTAGCAGCCAGATCTACGAGCAGTACTTC. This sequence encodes CASSLMTSSQIYEQYF.

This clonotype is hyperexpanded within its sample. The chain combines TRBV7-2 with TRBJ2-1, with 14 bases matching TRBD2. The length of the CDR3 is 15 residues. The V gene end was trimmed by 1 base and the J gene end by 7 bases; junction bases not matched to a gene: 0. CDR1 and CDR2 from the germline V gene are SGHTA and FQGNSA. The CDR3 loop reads CASSLGLAGGNEQFF. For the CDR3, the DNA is TGTGCCAGCAGCTTAGGACTAGCGGGAGGGAATGAGCAGTTCTTC. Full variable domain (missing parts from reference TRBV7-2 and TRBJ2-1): GAGVSQSPSNKVTEKGKDVELRCDPISGHTALYWYRQSLGQGLEFLIYFQGNSAPDKSGLPSDRFSAERTGGSVSTLTIQRTQQEDSAVYLCASSLGLAGGNEQFFGPGTRLTVL.

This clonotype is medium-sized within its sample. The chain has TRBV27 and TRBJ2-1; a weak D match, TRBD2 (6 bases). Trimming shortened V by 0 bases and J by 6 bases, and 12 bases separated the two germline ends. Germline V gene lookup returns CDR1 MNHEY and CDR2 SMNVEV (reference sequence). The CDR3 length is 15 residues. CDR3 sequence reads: CASSLSRGLLNEQFF. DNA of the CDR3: TGTGCCAGCAGTTTATCGAGGGGACTCCTCAATGAGCAGTTCTTC.